The 24 T cell receptor beta chains listed next were all sequenced from one sample in a study of T-cell reconstitution after alpha-beta-depleted transplantation in children. Construction of the TCRbeta library involved unique molecular identifiers. TCRdb reanalysed the PCR reads using MiXCR and keeps one entry per CDR3 protein. The sample includes just under 350,000 distinct CDR3 sequences, about a sixth of them seen just once. Source: PBMCs, mostly from graft donor cells, taken 360 days after TCRalphabeta/CD19-depleted stem cell transplant. These receptors originate from a male patient aged 2 to 10 who had a stem cell transplant for acute lymphoblastic leukemia, so the T cells may come from the graft donor.

The rearrangement links TRBV7-8 to TRBJ2-2; D is unclear. This CDR3 comprises 13 residues. Germline lookup yields CDR1 SGHVS and CDR2 FQNEAQ. Trimming left V 5 bases short and J 7 bases short, with 11 bases between. The DNA of the CDR3 is TGTGCCAGCAGCCCAAGTAGGAGCGGGGAGCTGTTTTTT. Protein: CASSPSRSGELFF.

The sample holds a few counts of this clonotype. The chain joins TRBV25-1 to TRBJ2-1; D call uncertain. V lost 2 bases, J lost 2 bases, and 10 bases lay in between. The CDR3 is 15 residues long. Germline lookup yields CDR1 MGHDK and CDR2 SYGVNS. DNA for the CDR3: TGTGCCAGCAGTGAAAGCGACCCGCCCTACAATGAGCAGTTCTTC. The encoded protein is CASSESDPPYNEQFF.

This clonotype has a handful of counts. The chain couples TRBV29-1 to TRBJ2-1; TRBD2 agrees at 9 bases. In germline, CDR1 is SQVTM, CDR2 ANQGSEA. CDR3 length: 15 residues. The trim removed 3 bases at V and 1 base at J, leaving 4 bases unmatched. CDR3 nucleotides: TGCAGCGTTGACAAAAGCGGGAGGTCCTACAATGAGCAGTTCTTC. It encodes CSVDKSGRSYNEQFF.

This clonotype was counted a few times. The chain has TRBV10-3 and TRBJ2-7, with 8 bases aligning to TRBD1. Germline lookup yields CDR1 ENHRY and CDR2 SYGVKD. The CDR3 loop spans 12 amino acids. The ends lost 8 bases at V and 2 bases at J; junction bases unmatched: 2. The CDR3 sequence is CAIDRGAYEQYF. CDR3 DNA sequence: TGTGCCATCGACAGGGGAGCCTACGAGCAGTACTTC.

The J gene is TRBJ2-7, the V gene TRBV29-1; D is perhaps TRBD1 (5 bases). The CDR3 runs 14 residues. Trimming left V 4 bases short and J 5 bases short, with 18 bases between. Looked up from germline, CDR1 is SQVTM and CDR2 is ANQGSEA. CDR3 residues: CSVGSFAGPDEQYF. Here the CDR3 DNA reads TGCAGCGTTGGATCCTTTGCAGGGCCAGACGAGCAGTACTTC.

This clonotype has more than one count but fewer than ten. The gene calls are TRBV20-1 and TRBJ2-7; the D is unclear. This CDR3 region has 13 residues. Trimming shortened V by 3 bases and J by 3 bases, and 12 bases separated the two germline ends. CDR1 is DFQATT and CDR2 is SNEGSKA in the germline V gene (reference sequence). This chain's CDR3 is CSASTAPNYEQYF. The CDR3 bases are TGCAGTGCTAGCACCGCACCAAACTACGAGCAGTACTTC.

This clonotype was picked up a small number of times. The gene calls are TRBV12-3 or TRBV12-4 and TRBJ2-1; the match to TRBD2 covers 8 bases. The V gene end was trimmed by 3 bases and the J gene end by 6 bases; junction bases not matched to a gene: 10. This CDR3 is built from 16 residues. The CDR3: CASSFKGLVIPNEQFF. The CDR3 DNA follows: TGTGCCAGCAGTTTTAAGGGACTAGTCATTCCCAATGAGCAGTTCTTC.

This clonotype was seen once. V usage is TRBV28 and J usage is TRBJ2-7, with D unresolved. The CDR3 extends over 17 amino acids. Germline V lookup: CDR1 MDHEN, CDR2 SYDVKM. V was trimmed by 3 bases and J by 0 bases, leaving 18 bases between them. DNA for the CDR3: TGTGCCAGCAGTTTTCGGCAGGACCTTTCAAGCTCCTACGAGCAGTACTTC. Encoded protein: CASSFRQDLSSSYEQYF.

In its sample, this clonotype was seen many times. The gene calls are TRBV5-1 and TRBJ2-7; 7 bases agree with TRBD2. V was pared by 0 bases and J by 0 bases, with 3 bases of the junction left unmatched. Germline V lookup: CDR1 SGHRS, CDR2 YFSETQ. The CDR3 sequence is 15 residues long. The CDR3, as DNA: TGCGCCAGCAGCTTGGATAGCGGGCCCTCCTACGAGCAGTACTTC. The encoded protein is CASSLDSGPSYEQYF.

This clonotype was seen more than once but under ten times. The chain is built from TRBV20-1 and TRBJ2-1; 8 bases are shared with TRBD2. J lost 8 bases, V lost 6 bases, and 9 bases had no gene match. Looked up from germline, CDR1 is DFQATT and CDR2 is SNEGSKA (reference sequence). The CDR3 length is 13 residues. CDR3 loop: CSATRLAIDEQFF. DNA of the CDR3: TGCAGTGCGACGCGACTAGCGATCGATGAGCAGTTCTTC.

J is TRBJ2-7 and V is TRBV4-3, with a tentative D call TRBD2 (7 bases). Germline V gives CDR1 LGHNA, CDR2 YSLEER. The CDR3 contains 16 residues. V lost 0 bases and J lost 0, with 12 bases in between. The CDR3 DNA is TGCGCCAGCAGCCAAGATTGGGGGGGCAGCTCCTACGAGCAGTACTTC. Protein sequence: CASSQDWGGSSYEQYF.

The table lists this clonotype with many counts. The chain combines TRBV12-3 or TRBV12-4 with TRBJ2-7; TRBD1 matches 10 bases. This CDR3 has 13 residues. J lost 8 bases, V lost 4 bases, and 5 bases had no gene match. The CDR3 DNA reads TGTGCCAGCAGTTCTGGACAGGGGGTAAAGCAGTACTTC. Its protein is CASSSGQGVKQYF.

This clonotype was detected only once. V usage is TRBV28 and J usage is TRBJ1-2, with unresolved D. The germline V gene has CDR1 MDHEN and CDR2 SYDVKM. V shed 3 bases and J shed 5 bases, with 7 bases lying between them. This CDR3 spans 12 amino acids. CDR3 region: CASSFDRYGYTF. The CDR3 DNA follows: TGTGCCAGCAGTTTCGACCGGTATGGCTACACCTTC.

The sample holds a few counts of this clonotype. This chain uses TRBV7-8 with TRBJ2-7; tentative D call: TRBD2 (6 bases). The CDR3 loop spans 15 amino acids. From germline, CDR1 is SGHVS and CDR2 FQNEAQ. The ends were cut back, 1 base at V and 2 bases at J, with 12 bases in the middle. The CDR3 nucleotides are TGTGCCAGCAGCTTAGGGGTAGGAGGGGCCTACGAGCAGTACTTC. It is translated as CASSLGVGGAYEQYF.

This clonotype has a handful of counts. The chain links TRBV3-1 to TRBJ2-6; 11 bases fit TRBD2. The CDR3 length is 19 residues. CDR1 and CDR2 from the germline V gene are LGHDT and YNNKEL (reference sequence). V was pared by 11 bases and J by 0 bases, with 15 bases of the junction left unmatched. The CDR3 reads CASSKAPGTSGSGANVLTF. CDR3 bases: TGTGCCTCCAGCAAGGCCCCCGGGACTAGCGGCTCTGGGGCCAACGTCCTGACTTTC.

This clonotype came up many times. The chain uses TRBV12-3 or TRBV12-4 and TRBJ2-7; 10 bases align to TRBD2. The CDR3 has 14 residues. Unmatched junction bases numbered 8, after V lost 5 bases and J lost 7 bases. In nucleotides, the CDR3 is TGTGCCAGCAGTACGGCTAGCGGGAGTATTGAGCAGTACTTC. It codes for CASSTASGSIEQYF.

V usage is TRBV28 and J usage is TRBJ2-5, with no clear D. The ends were cut back, 4 bases at V and 2 bases at J, with 14 bases in the middle. This CDR3 is 15 amino acids long. The germline V gene encodes CDR1 MDHEN and CDR2 SYDVKM. The CDR3 DNA reads as TGTGCCAGCAGTTCAACTTTTGTTGGACAAGAGACCCAGTACTTC. It translates to CASSSTFVGQETQYF.

This clonotype was seen at least ten times. V usage is TRBV10-3 and J usage is TRBJ2-5; 8 bases fit TRBD1. Germline V lookup: CDR1 ENHRY, CDR2 SYGVKD. CDR3 length: 13 residues. V trimming: 6 bases; J trimming: 3 bases; junction bases outside the gene matches: 3. CDR3 in amino acids: CAISATGEETQYF. The CDR3 coding sequence is TGTGCCATCAGCGCGACAGGGGAAGAGACCCAGTACTTC.

The chain couples TRBV29-1 to TRBJ2-7; perhaps D is TRBD1 or TRBD2 (5 bases each). Trimming took off 7 bases at V and 4 bases at J, with 14 bases between the two ends. This CDR3 comprises 12 residues. CDR1 and CDR2 (germline): SQVTM, ANQGSEA. CDR3 in DNA: TGCAGCGCCGTCAGGGAGACATACGAGCAGTACTTC. This gives the protein CSAVRETYEQYF.

This chain connects TRBV29-1 to TRBJ2-7; D uncertain. Germline V gene data show CDR1 as SQVTM and CDR2 as ANQGSEA. The CDR3 has 13 amino acids. Trimming pared 0 bases from V and 4 bases from J, leaving 10 bases between. The CDR3 region is CSVEDSGSYEQYF. CDR3 bases: TGCAGCGTTGAAGATTCGGGCAGTTACGAGCAGTACTTC.

This clonotype was recorded a few times. CDR3 in amino acids: CASSQEEGYTGELFF. The CDR3 DNA follows: TGCGCCAGCAGCCAAGAAGAGGGTTACACCGGGGAGCTGTTTTTT. The chain couples TRBV4-3 to TRBJ2-2, with D possibly TRBD2 on 5 matching bases. CDR3 length equals 15 residues. V was cut by 0 bases and J by 3 bases, with 8 bases left in between. Germline CDR1 and CDR2: LGHNA and YSLEER.

This clonotype was seen at least ten times. V is TRBV10-3 and J is TRBJ2-7; 7 bases agree with TRBD1. The CDR3 has 16 amino acids. Germline-derived CDR1 and CDR2 are ENHRY and SYGVKD. Losses at the gene ends were 5 bases for V and 2 bases for J; bases not matched to a gene: 12. CDR3 residues: CAISLTQTGRAYEQYF. The CDR3 DNA sequence: TGTGCCATCAGTCTAACCCAGACAGGGCGAGCCTACGAGCAGTACTTC.

This clonotype has at least ten counts. V and J are TRBV11-1 and TRBJ2-7; D uncertain. Trimming removed 4 bases at V and 0 bases at J, with 10 bases between. The CDR3 runs 14 residues. Germline V lookup: CDR1 SGHAT, CDR2 FQDESV (reference sequence). CDR3 residues: CASSSRRNSYEQYF. CDR3 nucleotide sequence: TGTGCCAGCAGCTCCAGACGGAACTCCTACGAGCAGTACTTC.

This clonotype has a single count. This chain's CDR3 is CATSKGQSRRVETQYF. The CDR3 DNA is TGTGCCACCAGCAAGGGACAGTCACGAAGGGTTGAGACCCAGTACTTC. The V call is TRBV15, the J call TRBJ2-5, with TRBD1 matching 7 bases. The CDR3 extends over 16 amino acids. From germline, CDR1 is LNHNV and CDR2 YYDKDF (reference sequence). With 4 bases clipped from V and 5 bases from J, the junction kept 13 bases outside the gene matches.